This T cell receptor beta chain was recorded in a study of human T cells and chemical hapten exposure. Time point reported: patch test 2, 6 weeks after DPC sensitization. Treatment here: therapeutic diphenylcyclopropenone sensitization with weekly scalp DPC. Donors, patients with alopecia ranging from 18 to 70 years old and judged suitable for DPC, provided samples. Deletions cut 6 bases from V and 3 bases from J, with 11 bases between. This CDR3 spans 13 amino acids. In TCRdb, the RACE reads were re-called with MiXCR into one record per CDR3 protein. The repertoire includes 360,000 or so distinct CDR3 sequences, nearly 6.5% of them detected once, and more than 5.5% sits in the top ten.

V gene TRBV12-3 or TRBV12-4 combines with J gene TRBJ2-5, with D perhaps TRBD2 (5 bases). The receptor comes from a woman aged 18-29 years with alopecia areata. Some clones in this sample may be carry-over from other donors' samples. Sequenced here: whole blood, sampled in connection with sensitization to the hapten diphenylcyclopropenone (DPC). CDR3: CASRLSSEETQYF. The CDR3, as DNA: TGTGCCAGCAGGCTGAGTAGCGAAGAGACCCAGTACTTC.